This TCR beta chain was observed in a study of cytomegalovirus exposure and HLA in healthy donors. Trimming removed 3 bases from V and 6 bases from J; junction bases left unmatched: 5. Per germline, CDR1 GTSNPN and CDR2 SVGIG (reference sequence). The length of the CDR3 is 13 residues. This PCR relied on a set of 60 Vbeta primers and 13 Jbeta primers. Assay: immunoSEQ multiplex PCR; the TCRdb copy retains only in-frame clones and omits some. The data show 150,000 or so clones, about three quarters seen once. Sample: PBMCs. The V gene is TRBV30, the J gene TRBJ1-2; 9 positions agree with TRBD1. This receptor was taken from a middle-aged woman in good health and CMV-seropositive. CDR3 DNA sequence: TGTGCCTGGAGGGGACAGGGCGTTAATGGCTACACCTTC. It is translated as CAWRGQGVNGYTF. Full variable domain (rest looked up from reference TRBV30 and TRBJ1-2): SQTIHQWPATLVQPVGSPLSLECTVEGTSNPNLYWYRQAAGRGLQLLFYSVGIGQISSEVPQNLSASRPQDRQFILSSKKLLLSDSGFYLCAWRGQGVNGYTFGSGTRLTVV.